A selection of T cell receptor beta chains follows, all from one sample in a study of T cell responses to AZD1222 COVID-19 vaccine. Generated by immunoSEQ multiplex PCR, the TCRdb table keeps only in-frame clones and is missing some. This table holds just under 150,000 clones, roughly 90% found once. The material was peripheral blood, obtained 28 days after the second dose of the MenACWY control vaccine. These receptors were collected from an adult who received the MenACWY meningococcal vaccine as a control. Both conserved end residues are part of each CDR3. A D gene is named only where the DNA matches it firmly. Some rows have no size entry. The others give once, few or many, or a class for an expanded clone.

d_call,clone_size,j_call,v_call,cdr3_nt,cdr3_aa
TRBD1,-,TRBJ1-2,TRBV2,TGTGCCAGCAGTGCCGGACAGGGGGGGGACTATGGCTACACCTTC,CASSAGQGGDYGYTF
TRBD2,-,TRBJ2-2,TRBV11-3,TGTGCCAGCAGCTTGGATCTAGCGGGTTATGTCGGGGAGCTGTTTTTT,CASSLDLAGYVGELFF
-,-,TRBJ1-2,TRBV5-8,TGTGCCAGCAGCTTGTTGGGGGCGCCGGATGGCTACACCTTC,CASSLLGAPDGYTF
-,-,TRBJ2-5,TRBV27,TGTGCCAGCAGTCCCGAGTGGACAGAGACCCAGTACTTC,CASSPEWTETQYF
-,-,TRBJ1-1,TRBV5-8,TGTGCCAGCACCGTCTACGGTGAAGCTTTCTTT,CASTVYGEAFF
-,-,TRBJ1-1,TRBV19,TGTGCCAGTAGTAACAGGGCGCTCATGAACACTGAAGCTTTCTTT,CASSNRALMNTEAFF
TRBD1,-,TRBJ2-3,TRBV6-2/TRBV6-3,TGTGCCAGCAGTTACTCGATGACAGGGGGCTCTGATACGCAGTATTTT,CASSYSMTGGSDTQYF
-,once,TRBJ2-2,TRBV2,TGTGCCAGCAGTGGCGGAGACACCGGGGAGCTGTTTTTT,CASSGGDTGELFF
-,-,TRBJ2-6,TRBV24-1,TGTGCCACCAGCTTCGCCGGACCTGGGGCCAACGTCCTGACTTTC,CATSFAGPGANVLTF
-,-,TRBJ1-1,TRBV28,TGTGCCAGCAGCCTAGGATTAATGAACACTGAAGCTTTCTTT,CASSLGLMNTEAFF
-,-,TRBJ1-2,TRBV4-3,TGCGCCAGCAGCCAACCCGGCCTCGGGGGCTATGGCTACACCTTC,CASSQPGLGGYGYTF
-,-,TRBJ1-2,TRBV29-1,TGCAGCGTTGAAGAGGTGCAGGGCTTTGGTGGCTACACCTTC,CSVEEVQGFGGYTF
-,few,TRBJ1-2,TRBV5-1,TGCGCCAGCAGCTTGGCAGCAGGGAATAACTATGGCTACACCTTC,CASSLAAGNNYGYTF
-,once,TRBJ2-7,TRBV7-2,TGTGCCAGCAGGCCCGCCTTGGCCGGCTCCTACGAGCAGTACTTC,CASRPALAGSYEQYF